This TCR beta chain was found in a study of Ad26.COV2.S vaccination and SARS-CoV-2 variants. Study details: COV1001, an Ad26.COV2.S trial, supplied this vaccine-arm donor. By the intramuscular route, Ad26.COV2.S was given once, or twice 56 days apart.

Clones were read by immunoSEQ multiplex PCR, and TCRdb kept only the in-frame ones, dropping some. The sample records some 450,000 clones, about 92% being singletons. The treatment: around 19 received Ad26.COV2.S at low or high dose, single or two shots; several received placebo; per-sample allocation not given. Repertoires come from day 63 after the first vaccine or placebo injection. Aged 18-55 years, donor was enrolled in Boston in 2020. The shot given was an Ad26 vector that makes Wuhan-strain SARS-CoV-2 spike. J gave up 8 bases and V 0 bases, and 7 bases lay outside the gene matches. In germline, CDR1 is MGHRA, CDR2 YSYEKL. The CDR3 has 16 amino acids.

Sequencing used peripheral blood, obtained in a trial of Ad26.COV2.S vaccine versus placebo. The chain joins TRBV4-1 to TRBJ1-4; 9 nucleotides align to TRBD1. The sequence came from a person aged 18 to 59 who received the Ad26.COV2.S COVID-19 vaccine or a placebo. In nucleotides, the CDR3 is TGCGCCAGCAGCCAAGACCGGACAGGGGATGGCGAAAAACTGTTTTTT. Its translation is CASSQDRTGDGEKLFF.